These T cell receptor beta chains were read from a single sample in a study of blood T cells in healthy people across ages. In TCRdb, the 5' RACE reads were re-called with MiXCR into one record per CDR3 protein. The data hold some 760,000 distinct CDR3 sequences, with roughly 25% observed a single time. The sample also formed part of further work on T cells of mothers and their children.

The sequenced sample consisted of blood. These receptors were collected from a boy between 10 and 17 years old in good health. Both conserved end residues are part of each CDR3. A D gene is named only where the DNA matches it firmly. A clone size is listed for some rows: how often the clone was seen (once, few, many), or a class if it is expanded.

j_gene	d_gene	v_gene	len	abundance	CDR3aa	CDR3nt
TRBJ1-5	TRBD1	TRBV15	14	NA	CATSEQGGNQPQHF	TGTGCCACCAGCGAACAGGGGGGCAATCAGCCCCAGCATTTT
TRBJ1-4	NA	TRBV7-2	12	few	CASGEINEKLFF	TGTGCCAGCGGAGAGATCAATGAAAAACTGTTTTTT
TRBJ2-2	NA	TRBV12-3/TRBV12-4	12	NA	CASSFGMAELFF	TGTGCCAGCAGTTTCGGGATGGCGGAGCTGTTTTTT
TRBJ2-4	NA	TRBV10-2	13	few	CASSEPSLSIQYF	TGCGCCAGCAGTGAACCTAGCCTAAGCATTCAGTACTTC
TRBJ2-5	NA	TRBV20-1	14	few	CSVMGPIPPETQYF	TGCAGCGTTATGGGACCTATCCCCCCAGAGACCCAGTACTTC
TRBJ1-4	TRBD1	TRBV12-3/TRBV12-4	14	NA	CASSPRQGDEKLFF	TGTGCCAGCAGCCCCAGACAGGGGGATGAAAAACTGTTTTTT
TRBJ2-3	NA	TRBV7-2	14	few	CASSIDRATDTQYF	TGTGCCAGCAGCATCGATAGGGCCACAGATACGCAGTATTTT
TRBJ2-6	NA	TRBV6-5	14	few	CASNGQGGANVLTF	TGTGCCAGCAACGGGCAGGGAGGGGCCAACGTCCTGACTTTC
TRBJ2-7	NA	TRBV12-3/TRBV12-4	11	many	CASSLVGEQYF	TGTGCCAGCAGTTTAGTAGGCGAGCAGTACTTC
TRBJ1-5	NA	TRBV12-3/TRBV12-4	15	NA	CASSPNRGPGQPQHF	TGTGCCAGCAGTCCCAATCGGGGCCCAGGGCAGCCCCAGCATTTT
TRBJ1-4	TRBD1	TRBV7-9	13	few	CATSGTGDEKLFF	TGTGCCACCTCAGGGACAGGGGATGAAAAACTGTTTTTT
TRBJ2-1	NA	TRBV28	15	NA	CASSRGRAKYNEQFF	TGTGCCAGCAGCCGCGGACGGGCGAAATACAATGAGCAGTTCTTC
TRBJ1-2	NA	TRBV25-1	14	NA	CASSGGSTTYGYTF	TGTGCCAGCAGTGGAGGCTCCACGACCTATGGCTACACCTTC
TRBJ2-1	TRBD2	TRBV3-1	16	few	CASSQAGGPVHNEQFF	TGTGCCAGCAGCCAAGCGGGAGGGCCGGTCCACAATGAGCAGTTCTTC
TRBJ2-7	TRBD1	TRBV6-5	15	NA	CASSYSGTGNHEQYF	TGTGCCAGCAGTTACTCCGGGACAGGGAACCACGAGCAGTACTTC
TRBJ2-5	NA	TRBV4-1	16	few	CASSQETSQWQETQYF	TGCGCCAGCAGCCAAGAGACCTCGCAGTGGCAAGAGACCCAGTACTTC
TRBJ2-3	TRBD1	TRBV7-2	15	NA	CASSLDRGQRDTQYF	TGTGCCAGCAGCTTAGACAGGGGGCAAAGAGATACACAGTATTTT
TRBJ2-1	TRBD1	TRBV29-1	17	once	CSVEGAGQGAAYNEQFF	TGCAGCGTTGAAGGGGCAGGACAGGGGGCGGCCTACAATGAGCAGTTCTTC
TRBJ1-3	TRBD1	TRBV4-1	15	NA	CASSQITGGENTIYF	TGCGCCAGCAGCCAAATTACAGGGGGGGAAAACACCATATATTTT
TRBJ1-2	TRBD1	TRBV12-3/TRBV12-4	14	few	CASSPRGQGGGYTF	TGTGCCAGCAGTCCCCGCGGACAGGGGGGTGGCTACACCTTC
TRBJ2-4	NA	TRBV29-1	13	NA	CSVEDPQQNIQYF	TGCAGCGTTGAAGATCCGCAGCAAAACATTCAGTACTTC
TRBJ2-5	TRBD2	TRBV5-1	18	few	CAGSLAMAAGTGGETQYF	TGCGCCGGCAGCTTGGCCATGGCTGCGGGAACGGGGGGAGAGACCCAGTACTTC
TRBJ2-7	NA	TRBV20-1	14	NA	CSAREGLGSYEQYF	TGCAGTGCTAGAGAAGGGTTAGGGTCCTACGAGCAGTACTTC
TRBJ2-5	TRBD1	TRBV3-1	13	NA	CASSYRQGLTQYF	TGTGCCAGCAGCTATAGACAGGGTCTGACCCAGTACTTC
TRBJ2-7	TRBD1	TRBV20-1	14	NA	CSARGQGVSYEQYF	TGCAGCGCAAGGGGACAGGGGGTGTCCTACGAGCAGTACTTC
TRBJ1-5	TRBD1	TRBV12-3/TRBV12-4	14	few	CASRLTGENQPQHF	TGTGCCAGCAGACTGACAGGGGAGAATCAGCCCCAGCATTTT
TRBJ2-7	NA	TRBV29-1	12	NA	CSVEGGPEEQYF	TGCAGCGTTGAGGGGGGCCCAGAGGAGCAGTACTTC
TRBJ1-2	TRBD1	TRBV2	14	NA	CASSGSGQAYGYTF	TGTGCCAGCAGTGGTTCGGGACAGGCTTATGGCTACACCTTC
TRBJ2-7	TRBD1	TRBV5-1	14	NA	CASSLEDRVHEQYF	TGCGCCAGCAGCTTGGAGGACAGGGTCCACGAGCAGTACTTC
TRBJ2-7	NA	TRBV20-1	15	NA	CSARDFRTSPDEQYF	TGCAGTGCTAGAGATTTCCGGACGTCTCCGGACGAGCAGTACTTC
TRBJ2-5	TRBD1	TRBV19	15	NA	CASSLSGQAQETQYF	TGTGCCAGTAGTCTCTCGGGACAGGCGCAAGAGACCCAGTACTTC
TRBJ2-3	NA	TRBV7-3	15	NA	CASSLGRLSTDTQYF	TGTGCCAGCAGCTTAGGCAGACTAAGCACAGATACGCAGTATTTT
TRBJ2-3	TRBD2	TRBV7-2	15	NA	CASSLVAGAGDTQYF	TGTGCCAGCAGCTTAGTAGCGGGGGCCGGGGATACGCAGTATTTT
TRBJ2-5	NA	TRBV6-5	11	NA	CASRTELTQYF	TGTGCCAGCAGAACGGAGTTGACCCAGTACTTC
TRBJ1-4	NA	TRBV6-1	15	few	CASGSGIPTNEKLFF	TGTGCCAGCGGTTCCGGAATACCAACTAATGAAAAACTGTTTTTT
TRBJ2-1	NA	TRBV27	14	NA	CASRPGGLYNEQFF	TGTGCCAGCAGGCCTGGGGGTCTCTACAATGAGCAGTTCTTC